Below, 4 T cell receptor beta chains from the same sample are listed, as sequenced in a study of T cells after yellow fever vaccination. TCRdb itself ran the 5' RACE reads through MiXCR, one entry per CDR3 protein. The data show 250,000 to 400,000 distinct CDR3 sequences, approximately 4% seen once. This specimen was PBMCs, taken 5 days after the yellow fever booster vaccination. The origin of the receptors is a man younger than 35 who received the YFV17D yellow fever vaccine.

This clonotype was detected a few times. V gene TRBV29-1 combines with J gene TRBJ2-5; TRBD2 might be the D (6 bases). Trimming took 7 bases from V and 4 from J, leaving 13 bases between them. The CDR3 runs 12 residues. Germline CDR1 SQVTM, CDR2 ANQGSEA. For the CDR3, the DNA is TGCAGCGGGGCTAGCGATCGAGAGACCCAGTACTTC. As protein: CSGASDRETQYF.

This clonotype showed up just a few times. V and J are TRBV7-2 and TRBJ2-2; D call uncertain. The CDR3 spans 11 residues. V lost 7 bases and J 7 bases, leaving 7 bases between the germline ends. From germline, CDR1 is SGHTA and CDR2 FQGNSA. The CDR3 sequence: CASTSSGELFF. The CDR3 coding sequence is TGTGCCAGCACCTCTAGCGGGGAGCTGTTTTTT.

This clonotype has ten or more counts. The J gene is TRBJ2-5, the V gene TRBV29-1, with a weak D call TRBD2 (8 bases). Germline V gene sequence: CDR1 SQVTM, CDR2 ANQGSEA. Trimming removed 2 bases from V and 3 bases from J, with 22 bases in between. This CDR3 comprises 17 residues. The CDR3 coding sequence is TGCAGCGTTGAACTCCAGGGGGGACTAGTCATGGAAGAGACCCAGTACTTC. Its protein is CSVELQGGLVMEETQYF.

This clonotype showed up just a few times. The rearrangement joins TRBV3-1 to TRBJ2-1, with 9 nucleotides matching TRBD1. Germline loops: CDR1 LGHDT, CDR2 YNNKEL (reference sequence). The CDR3 has 19 residues. V shed 0 bases, J shed 8 bases, and the junction held 17 bases outside the gene matches. CDR3 nucleotide sequence: TGTGCCAGCAGCCAAGAGAGGAAGGGGACAGGGTGGGGTTTCGATGAGCAGTTCTTC. Amino acid sequence: CASSQERKGTGWGFDEQFF.